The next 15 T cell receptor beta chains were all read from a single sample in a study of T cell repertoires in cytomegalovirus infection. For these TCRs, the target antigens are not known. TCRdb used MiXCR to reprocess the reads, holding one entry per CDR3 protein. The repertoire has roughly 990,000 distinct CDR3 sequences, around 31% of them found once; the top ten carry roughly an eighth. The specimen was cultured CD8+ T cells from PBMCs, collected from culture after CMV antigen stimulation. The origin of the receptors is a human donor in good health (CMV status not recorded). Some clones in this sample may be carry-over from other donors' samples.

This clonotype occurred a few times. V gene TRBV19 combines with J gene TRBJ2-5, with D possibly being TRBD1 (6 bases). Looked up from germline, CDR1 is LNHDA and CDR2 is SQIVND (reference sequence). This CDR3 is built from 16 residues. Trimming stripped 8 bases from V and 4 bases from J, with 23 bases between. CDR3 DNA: TGTGCCAGTTGTAGGGTGGCAGGGGCCGGCAGAGAGACCCAGTACTTC. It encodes CASCRVAGAGRETQYF.

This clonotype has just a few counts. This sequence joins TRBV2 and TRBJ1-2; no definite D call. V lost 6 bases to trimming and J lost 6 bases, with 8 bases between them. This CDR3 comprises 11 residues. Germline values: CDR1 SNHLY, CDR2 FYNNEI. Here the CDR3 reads CASRPKDGYTF. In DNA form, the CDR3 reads TGTGCCAGCAGACCTAAGGATGGCTACACCTTC.

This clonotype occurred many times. The CDR3 coding sequence is TGTGCCAGCAGCGCCGGGACAAACAGAAACACCATATATTTT. It translates to CASSAGTNRNTIYF. The chain combines TRBV7-9 with TRBJ1-3, with D perhaps TRBD1 (6 bases). The CDR3 has 14 amino acids. Germline V lookup: CDR1 SEHNR, CDR2 FQNEAQ (reference sequence). V lost 5 bases to trimming and J lost 5 bases, with 13 bases between them.

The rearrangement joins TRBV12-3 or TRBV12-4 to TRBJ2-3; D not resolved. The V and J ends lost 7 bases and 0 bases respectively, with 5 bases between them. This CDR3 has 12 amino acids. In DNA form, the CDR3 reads TGTGCCAGCAACAAGAGCACAGATACGCAGTATTTT. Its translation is CASNKSTDTQYF.

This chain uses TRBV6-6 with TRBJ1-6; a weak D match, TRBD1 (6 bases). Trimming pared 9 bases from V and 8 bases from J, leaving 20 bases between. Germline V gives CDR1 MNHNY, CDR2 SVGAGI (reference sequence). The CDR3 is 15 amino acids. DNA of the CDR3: TGTGCCAGTTTGCTTTTTACAGGGCGTGATTCACCCCTCCACTTT. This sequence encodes CASLLFTGRDSPLHF.

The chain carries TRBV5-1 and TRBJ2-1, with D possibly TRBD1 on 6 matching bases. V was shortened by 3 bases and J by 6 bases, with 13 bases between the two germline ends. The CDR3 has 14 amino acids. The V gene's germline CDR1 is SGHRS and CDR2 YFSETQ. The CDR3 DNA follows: TGCGCCAGCAGCTCCACAGGGTCCACCAATGAGCAGTTCTTC. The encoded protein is CASSSTGSTNEQFF.

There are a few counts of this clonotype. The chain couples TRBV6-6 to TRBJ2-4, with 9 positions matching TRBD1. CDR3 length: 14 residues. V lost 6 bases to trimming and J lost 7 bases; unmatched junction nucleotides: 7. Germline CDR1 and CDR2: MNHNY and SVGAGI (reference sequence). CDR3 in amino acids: CASSPGTGSNIQYF. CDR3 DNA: TGTGCCAGCAGCCCGGGGACAGGGTCGAACATTCAGTACTTC.

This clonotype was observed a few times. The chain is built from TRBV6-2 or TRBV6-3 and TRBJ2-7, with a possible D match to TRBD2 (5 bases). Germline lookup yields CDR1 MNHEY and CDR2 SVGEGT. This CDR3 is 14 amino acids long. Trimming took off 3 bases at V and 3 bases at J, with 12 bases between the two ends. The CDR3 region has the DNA TGTGCCAGCAGTTATGGAGGTGCCAACTACGAGCAGTACGTC. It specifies CASSYGGANYEQYV.

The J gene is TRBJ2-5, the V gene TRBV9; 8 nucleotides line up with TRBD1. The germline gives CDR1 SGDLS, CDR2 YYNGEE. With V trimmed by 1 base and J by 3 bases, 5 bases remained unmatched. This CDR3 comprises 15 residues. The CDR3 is CASSVQDRGEETQYF. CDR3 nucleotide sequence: TGTGCCAGCAGCGTACAAGACAGGGGAGAAGAGACCCAGTACTTC.

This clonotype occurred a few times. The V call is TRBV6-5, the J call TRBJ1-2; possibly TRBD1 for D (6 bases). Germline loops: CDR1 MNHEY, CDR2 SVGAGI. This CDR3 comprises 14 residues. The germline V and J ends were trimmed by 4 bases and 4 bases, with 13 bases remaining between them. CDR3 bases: TGTGCCAGCAGTTCCTTTGACAGGTTCTATGGCTACACCTTC. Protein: CASSSFDRFYGYTF.

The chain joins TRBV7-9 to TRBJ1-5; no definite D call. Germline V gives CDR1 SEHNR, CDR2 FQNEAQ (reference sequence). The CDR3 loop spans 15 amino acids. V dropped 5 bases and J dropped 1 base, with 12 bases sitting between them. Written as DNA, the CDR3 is TGTGCCAGCAGCGGCCTCGGGCCGAGCAATCAGCCCCAGCATTTT. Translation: CASSGLGPSNQPQHF.

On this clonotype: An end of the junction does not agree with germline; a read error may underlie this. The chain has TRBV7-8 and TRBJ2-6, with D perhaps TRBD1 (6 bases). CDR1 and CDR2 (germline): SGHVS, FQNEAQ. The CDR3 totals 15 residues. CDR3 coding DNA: TGTGCCAGAAGCTCCAGGGGCCCTGGGGCCAACGTCCTGACTTTC. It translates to CARSSRGPGANVLTF.

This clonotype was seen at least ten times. The CDR3 sequence: CASSSALTTEAFF. In nucleotides, the CDR3 is TGTGCCAGCAGCTCCGCCTTGACAACTGAAGCTTTCTTT. The rearrangement links TRBV7-2 to TRBJ1-1; the D is unclear. Germline V gene data show CDR1 as SGHTA and CDR2 as FQGNSA. CDR3 length: 13 residues. V was clipped by 4 bases and J by 5 bases, with 11 bases between them. Full variable domain (missing parts from reference TRBV7-2 and TRBJ1-1): GAGVSQSPSNKVTEKGKDVELRCDPISGHTALYWYRQSLGQGLEFLIYFQGNSAPDKSGLPSDRFSAERTGGSVSTLTIQRTQQEDSAVYLCASSSALTTEAFFGQGTRLTVV.

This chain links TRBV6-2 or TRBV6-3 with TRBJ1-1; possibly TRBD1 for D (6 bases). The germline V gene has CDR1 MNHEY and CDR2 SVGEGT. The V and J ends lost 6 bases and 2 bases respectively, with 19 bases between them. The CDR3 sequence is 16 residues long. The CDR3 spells CASSHDRNPLNTEAFF. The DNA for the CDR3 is TGTGCCAGCAGCCACGACAGGAACCCCTTAAACACTGAAGCTTTCTTT.

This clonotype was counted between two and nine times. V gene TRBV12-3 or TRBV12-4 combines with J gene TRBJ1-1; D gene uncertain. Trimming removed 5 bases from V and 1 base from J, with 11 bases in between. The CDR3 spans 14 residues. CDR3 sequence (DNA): TGTGCCAGCAGTCCCCCGGCAGCGAACACTGAAGCTTTCTTT. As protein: CASSPPAANTEAFF.